This entry describes one T cell receptor (beta chain). The antigen this receptor binds is unknown. The input lacks base qualities; no much larger clone sits a single base away. TCRbeta CDR3 regions were amplified from genomic DNA using the immunoSEQ Assay, a bias-controlled multiplex PCR. In the source study's methods: Nucleated cell counts per sample were estimated from amplification of reference gene primers within the assay. To quantify the absolute abundance of each unique TCRbeta CDR3 rearrangement, sequence reads were collapsed and filtered. For each sample, productive Simpson clonality was calculated as the square root of Simpson's diversity index over productive rearrangements. The table was pulled from immuneACCESS by TCRdb, which kept in-frame rearrangements only. Such tables lose some clones; where checked, under half of the loss comes from unresolved V genes, and the rest has no known cause. For V, J and clone size, that table is used; D and trimming come from the DNA. The sample has some 300,000 clones on record, 88% of them singletons. Of the sample, approximately 1% is held by the ten largest clones.

Participants in the prospective study were enrolled through a virtual design, were aged 18 to 89 years, and lived in 24 United States geographic areas. In the prospective study, cohorts were assigned on the basis of participant-reported clinical history obtained from a screening survey and a study questionnaire. Recovered participants in ImmuneRACE Cohort 3 were defined by two consecutive negative NP/OP PCR tests, clearance by a healthcare professional, or resolution of symptoms. In the prospective study, whole blood, serum and a nasopharyngeal or oropharyngeal swab were collected from each participant by mobile phlebotomists. Participants in the prospective study had the option to provide additional blood draws and questionnaires over a roughly 2-month period. Blood samples from the prospective study were shipped frozen or at room temperature prior to DNA extraction. This sample stems from a study of blood T cell repertoires in COVID-19 (TCRdb year 2020). Looking at the study overall: Collaborator samples came from the United States, Italy and Spain and covered acute and convalescent phases of COVID-19. The material from the prospective study consisted of cDNA or gDNA derived from T cells, B-cell-depleted T cells, or PBMCs. The dataset comprised deeply sampled blood TCRbeta repertoires from subjects exposed to, actively infected with, or recovered from COVID-19. The repertoires were made available in a free public database intended to serve as a resource for research on the immune response to SARS-CoV-2. Samples came from the ongoing ImmuneRACE study (first 160 participants) plus 1,254 subjects from 6 global collaborators. The sample metadata nearly always contained a de-identified subject ID, COVID-19 status, age in years and sex. Where HLA class I and class II types were available, the types were taken from metadata supplied by the sample provider, not from assay-based typing. Broader findings and caveats from the paper: The amount of clinical and demographic metadata varied by source and participant and was provided uncurated.

CDR1 and CDR2 are drawn from the germline V gene: SGHTA, FQGTGA. The CDR3 has 16 amino acids, counting the end cysteine and phenylalanine. The entry retains the CDR3 DNA only, 48 bases that are in frame from base 1. Ends trimmed: V by 5 bases, J by 7 bases; bases unmatched to a gene: 13. Sample: PBMCs or T cells enriched from blood (not recorded which). This TCR was recovered from a woman aged 25 to 39 who had recovered from COVID-19. Rearrangement joined TRBV7-3 to TRBJ2-2; 7 central nucleotides agree with TRBD2. DNA sequence: TGTGCCAGCAGCCCCGGGACTGGCGGGAGCCGCGGGGAGCTGTTTTTT. This codes for CASSPGTGGSRGELFF. The variable domain in full, with residues beyond the CDR3 obtained from the reference TRBV7-3 and TRBJ2-2 genes, is GAGVSQTPSNKVTEKGKYVELRCDPISGHTALYWYRQSLGQGPEFLIYFQGTGAADDSGLPNDRFFAVRPEGSVSTLKIQRTERGDSAVYLCASSPGTGGSRGELFFGEGSRLTVL.